A single sample is the source of the 19 T cell receptor beta chains below, sequenced in a study of cytomegalovirus exposure and HLA in healthy donors. 13 Jbeta primers and 60 Vbeta primers were used for the PCR. Profiling relied on immunoSEQ multiplex PCR, and the TCRdb table lists in-frame clones only, not all of them. The table has 150,000 or so clones, over 60% seen once; the top ten hold roughly 3.9%. Specimen: PBMCs. All receptors derive from a male donor in good health and CMV-seropositive.

CDR3 bases: TGCGCCAGCAGCTTGGCGTTAAATGAGCAGTTCTTC. It translates to CASSLALNEQFF. The chain uses TRBV5-1 and TRBJ2-1; D is ambiguous. CDR1 and CDR2 (germline): SGHRS, YFSETQ. The CDR3 has 12 residues. The germline V and J ends were trimmed by 0 bases and 7 bases, with 5 bases remaining between them.

This clone was counted once. The rearrangement links TRBV27 to TRBJ2-7; 13 nucleotides match TRBD2. V shed 5 bases, J shed 7 bases, and the junction held 5 bases outside the gene matches. Germline values: CDR1 MNHEY, CDR2 SMNVEV (reference sequence). This CDR3 has 14 amino acids. The CDR3 nucleotides read TGTGCCAGCAGTCCCGGGACTAGCGGGACGGAGCAGTACTTC. As protein: CASSPGTSGTEQYF.

This clone turned up a few times. This sequence joins TRBV5-1 and TRBJ2-5; 12 nucleotides line up with TRBD2. V dropped 4 bases and J dropped 7; count of bases not matched to a gene: 17. The CDR3 loop spans 18 amino acids. Germline CDR1 is SGHRS and CDR2 is YFSETQ. Written as DNA, the CDR3 is TGCGCCAGCAGCCCTGGGGCCCTAGCGGGGGGGCCGGATGGGACCCAGTACTTC. This codes for CASSPGALAGGPDGTQYF.

The chain uses TRBV7-2 and TRBJ2-3, with D possibly matching TRBD1 (7 bases). Germline loops: CDR1 SGHTA, CDR2 FQGNSA. With 5 bases removed from V and 3 bases from J, the gap between germline ends came to 15 bases. This CDR3 contains 15 residues. The CDR3 nucleotides read TGTGCCAGCAGCGGGGACGCAGGGGGGACAGATACGCAGTATTTT. This sequence encodes CASSGDAGGTDTQYF.

The V gene is TRBV28, the J gene TRBJ1-5, with TRBD1 as a possible D gene (6 bases). The CDR3 runs to 15 residues. Trimming took off 5 bases at V and 3 bases at J, with 14 bases between the two ends. Germline CDR1 reads MDHEN; CDR2 reads SYDVKM. The CDR3 nucleotides are TGTGCCAGCAGTCCACAGGGTGGGACCAATCAGCCCCAGCATTTT. Protein sequence: CASSPQGGTNQPQHF.

V gene TRBV27 combines with J gene TRBJ2-5; D is undetermined. V was shortened by 7 bases and J by 5 bases, with 17 bases between the two germline ends. The CDR3 extends over 14 amino acids. CDR1 is MNHEY and CDR2 is SMNVEV in the germline V gene (reference sequence). CDR3 sequence reads: CASIPVGGQETQYF. DNA for the CDR3: TGTGCCAGCATCCCAGTAGGCGGCCAGGAGACCCAGTACTTC.

The chain links TRBV6-5 to TRBJ2-7, with 8 bases lining up with TRBD2. The trim removed 6 bases at V and 7 bases at J, leaving 11 bases unmatched. Germline CDR1 reads MNHEY; CDR2 reads SVGAGI. This CDR3 has 14 residues. The CDR3 nucleotides are TGTGCCAGCAGGCCTATGGGGACTAGTAGGGAGCAGTACTTC. It yields the protein CASRPMGTSREQYF.

This sequence joins TRBV27 and TRBJ2-7; 13 bases agree with TRBD2. Germline-derived CDR1 and CDR2 are MNHEY and SMNVEV (reference sequence). The junction had 9 bases not matched to a gene; V was cut back by 6 bases and J by 7 bases. CDR3 size: 15 residues. CDR3 coding DNA: TGTGCCAGCAGCCAAGGACTAGCGGGAGAGGGTGAGCAGTACTTC. Protein product: CASSQGLAGEGEQYF.

The gene calls are TRBV5-1 and TRBJ2-7, with 12 bases matching TRBD2. From germline, CDR1 is SGHRS and CDR2 YFSETQ. V lost 0 bases, J lost 6 bases, and 4 bases stayed unmatched. CDR3 size: 15 residues. CDR3 in amino acids: CASSLASGLAGEQYF. For the CDR3, the DNA is TGCGCCAGCAGCTTGGCCTCGGGACTAGCGGGCGAGCAGTACTTC.

The chain links TRBV21-1 to TRBJ1-6. TRBV21-1 is labeled a pseudogene. CDR3 length: 20 residues. Here the CDR3 DNA reads TGTGCCAGCAGCAGGCGGGACGGGATGTGGGCTAGCTCCTATAATTCACCCCTCCACTTT. Amino acids: CASSRRDGMWASSYNSPLHF.

The chain uses TRBV27 and TRBJ2-1, with TRBD2 identical over 8 bases. The germline V gene has CDR1 MNHEY and CDR2 SMNVEV (reference sequence). Trimming removed 5 bases from V and 12 bases from J; junction bases left unmatched: 12. The CDR3 consists of 14 residues. CDR3 DNA: TGTGCCAGCAGTGCGGGAGGCCCCCAATTCGGGCAGTTCTTC. It yields the protein CASSAGGPQFGQFF.

The chain employs TRBV19 and TRBJ2-1; TRBD1 might be the D (6 bases). The length of the CDR3 is 15 residues. The germline V and J ends were trimmed by 6 bases and 3 bases, with 15 bases remaining between them. Germline-derived CDR1 and CDR2 are LNHDA and SQIVND (reference sequence). CDR3 protein: CASSRRQDFYNEQFF. In DNA form, the CDR3 reads TGTGCCAGTAGCCGGAGACAGGATTTCTACAATGAGCAGTTCTTC.

The chain combines TRBV30 with TRBJ2-5; 11 nucleotides agree with TRBD2. Per germline, CDR1 GTSNPN and CDR2 SVGIG (reference sequence). The CDR3 spans 15 residues. Unmatched junction bases numbered 6, after V lost 6 bases and J lost 0 bases. The CDR3 bases are TGTGCCTGCTATAGGACTAGCGGGCACCAAGAGACCCAGTACTTC. Residues: CACYRTSGHQETQYF.

The chain links TRBV6-1 to TRBJ2-1; TRBD1 might be the D (5 bases). This CDR3 has 13 amino acids. Trimming stripped 5 bases from V and 9 bases from J, with 14 bases between. Looked up from germline, CDR1 is MNHNS and CDR2 is SASEGT. The CDR3 region is CASSYVTDGEQFF. CDR3 nucleotide sequence: TGTGCCAGCAGTTATGTGACAGACGGTGAGCAGTTCTTC.

The table lists this clone with a few counts. The rearrangement joins TRBV29-1 to TRBJ1-5; TRBD1 might be the D (6 bases). CDR1 is SQVTM, CDR2 ANQGSEA, per germline. V was pared by 7 bases and J by 2 bases, with 9 bases between. The CDR3 loop spans 12 amino acids. The CDR3 region has the DNA TGCAGCGCTAAGGGGGGCAATCAGCCCCAGCATTTT. Amino acids: CSAKGGNQPQHF.

This chain connects TRBV19 to TRBJ2-1; TRBD2 agrees at 12 bases. CDR3 length equals 17 residues. CDR1 is LNHDA, CDR2 SQIVND, per germline (reference sequence). V gave up 1 base and J gave up 9 bases; unmatched junction bases: 10. The CDR3 reads CASSIGLAGGPLGEQFF. CDR3 nucleotide sequence: TGTGCCAGTAGTATAGGCCTAGCGGGAGGGCCCTTGGGTGAGCAGTTCTTC.

The chain uses TRBV19 and TRBJ1-2; 8 bases map to TRBD1. The germline CDR1 and CDR2 sequences are LNHDA and SQIVND (reference sequence). After removal of 5 bases from V and 4 bases from J, the junction contained 9 bases not matched to a gene. This CDR3 contains 15 residues. This CDR3 reads CASSLPGQVGYGYTF. In nucleotides, the CDR3 is TGTGCCAGTAGTCTTCCGGGACAGGTTGGCTATGGCTACACCTTC.

The chain recombines TRBV15 with TRBJ2-5; 7 bases line up with TRBD2. CDR1 is LNHNV and CDR2 is YYDKDF in the germline V gene (reference sequence). The CDR3 runs 13 residues. The V gene end was trimmed by 1 base and the J gene end by 5 bases; junction bases not matched to a gene: 1. The DNA for the CDR3 is TGTGCCACCAGCAGAGGGGAGGGCGAGACCCAGTACTTC. Its protein is CATSRGEGETQYF.

The chain is built from TRBV19 and TRBJ1-2; maybe TRBD1 (5 bases). Trimming pared 7 bases from V and 3 bases from J, leaving 12 bases between. The V gene's germline CDR1 is LNHDA and CDR2 SQIVND (reference sequence). The CDR3 covers 13 residues. The CDR3 DNA follows: TGTGCCAGTACGGACACGAGAGACTATGGCTACACCTTC. Protein: CASTDTRDYGYTF. The whole variable domain, filled in from reference TRBV19 and TRBJ1-2, reads DGGITQSPKYLFRKEGQNVTLSCEQNLNHDAMYWYRQDPGQGLRLIYYSQIVNDFQKGDIAEGYSVSREKKESFPLTVTSAQKNPTAFYLCASTDTRDYGYTFGSGTRLTVV.